The 15 T cell receptor beta chains given below trace back to one sample, sequenced in a study of T cells after yellow fever vaccination. MiXCR, run by TCRdb on the 5' RACE reads, gives a single entry per CDR3 protein. The table lists around 200,000 distinct CDR3 sequences, 9.5% to 11% of them singletons, with about 40% in the top ten. The material sequenced was CD8+ T cells sorted from PBMCs, taken 15 days after the yellow fever booster vaccination. The source is a man younger than 35 who received the YFV17D yellow fever vaccine.

The rearrangement links TRBV28 to TRBJ2-1, with D unclear. The germline V and J ends were trimmed by 3 bases and 5 bases, with 5 bases remaining between them. This CDR3 has 12 amino acids. Looked up from germline, CDR1 is MDHEN and CDR2 is SYDVKM. CDR3 residues: CASSFWDNEQFF. The CDR3 bases are TGTGCCAGCAGTTTTTGGGACAATGAGCAGTTCTTC.

CDR3 bases: TGTGCCAGCAGGAGGGTGTCCGGGGAGCTGTTTTTT. Its translation is CASRRVSGELFF. The rearrangement uses TRBV12-3 or TRBV12-4 and TRBJ2-2; D is perhaps TRBD2 (5 bases). Trimming left V 6 bases short and J 6 bases short, with 8 bases between. The CDR3 is 12 amino acids.

DNA of the CDR3: TGTGCCAGCAGTTACGCGGGGTGGTCCTACGAGCAGTACGTC. This encodes CASSYAGWSYEQYV. This chain connects TRBV6-2 or TRBV6-3 to TRBJ2-7, with a possible D match to TRBD2 (6 bases). V shed 2 bases and J shed 1 base, with 9 bases lying between them. Germline-derived CDR1 and CDR2 are MNHEY and SVGEGT. This CDR3 is built from 14 residues.

This clonotype was counted only a few times. V is TRBV6-6 and J is TRBJ2-3; D is unclear. Germline-derived CDR1 and CDR2 are MNHNY and SVGAGI (reference sequence). Trimming removed 11 bases at V and 0 bases at J, with 12 bases between. This CDR3 contains 13 residues. CDR3 coding DNA: TGTGCCTCCCGTGGGTCTAGCACAGATACGCAGTATTTT. Translated: CASRGSSTDTQYF.

This chain uses TRBV2 with TRBJ1-2; TRBD1 is a possible D gene (5 bases). CDR1 and CDR2 from the germline V gene are SNHLY and FYNNEI. This CDR3 contains 14 residues. Trimming took 7 bases from V and 4 from J, leaving 16 bases between them. The CDR3 protein is CASIPPDGGYGYTF. The CDR3 bases are TGTGCCAGCATCCCGCCCGACGGGGGCTATGGCTACACCTTC.

The table lists this clonotype with a few counts. The rearrangement links TRBV5-1 to TRBJ2-2; TRBD2 is a possible D gene (5 bases). Germline loops: CDR1 SGHRS, CDR2 YFSETQ. V lost 4 bases to trimming and J lost 6 bases, with 13 bases between them. The CDR3 runs to 14 residues. The CDR3 here is CASSPDGVAGELFF. CDR3 bases: TGCGCCAGCAGCCCGGACGGGGTAGCCGGGGAGCTGTTTTTT.

The chain joins TRBV28 to TRBJ1-6, with D uncertain. CDR3 size: 20 residues. V was trimmed by 3 bases and J by 0 bases, leaving 21 bases between them. In germline, CDR1 is MDHEN, CDR2 SYDVKM. CDR3 nucleotide sequence: TGTGCCAGCAGTTTCCCTTCGGCGGAATCCGGTAGCTCCTATAATTCACCCCTCCACTTT. Protein: CASSFPSAESGSSYNSPLHF.

The CDR3 is CASSQDPSGNPYNEQFF. The CDR3 coding sequence is TGTGCCAGCAGCCAAGACCCCAGCGGGAACCCCTACAATGAGCAGTTCTTC. The chain couples TRBV4-2 to TRBJ2-1; TRBD2 agrees at 7 bases. V dropped 0 bases and J dropped 2; count of bases not matched to a gene: 7. CDR1 and CDR2 (germline): LGHNA, YNFKEQ. The CDR3 is made up of 17 amino acids.

The rearrangement uses TRBV7-2 and TRBJ1-5; 10 nucleotides agree with TRBD1. After removal of 2 bases from V and 6 bases from J, the junction contained 4 bases not matched to a gene. The CDR3 loop spans 15 amino acids. The germline gives CDR1 SGHTA, CDR2 FQGNSA. CDR3 sequence (DNA): TGTGCCAGCAGCTTACAGGGACAGGGGACTCAGCCCCAGCATTTT. Its protein product is CASSLQGQGTQPQHF.

The chain has TRBV12-3 or TRBV12-4 and TRBJ2-2; 7 bases line up with TRBD2. V trimming: 6 bases; J trimming: 14 bases; junction bases outside the gene matches: 24. This CDR3 has 17 amino acids. CDR3: CASSPAGELFSDPSLFF. CDR3 in DNA: TGTGCCAGCAGCCCGGCGGGGGAGCTGTTTTCCGACCCATCCCTGTTTTTT.

Many counts were recorded for this clonotype. The V gene is TRBV21-1, the J gene TRBJ1-1. TRBV21-1 is classified as a pseudogene. The CDR3 consists of 15 residues. The CDR3 protein is CASSGRPHLFTEAFF. The CDR3, as DNA: TGTGCCAGCAGCGGCCGTCCGCATCTTTTCACTGAAGCTTTCTTT.

This clonotype was found a few times. V usage is TRBV6-2 or TRBV6-3 and J usage is TRBJ1-2; D possibly corresponds to TRBD1 (5 bases). CDR1 is MNHEY, CDR2 SVGEGT, per germline. The CDR3 covers 12 residues. Trimming took off 5 bases at V and 4 bases at J, with 8 bases between the two ends. CDR3 region: CASSDSGYGYTF. CDR3 nucleotide sequence: TGTGCCAGCAGTGACAGTGGCTATGGCTACACCTTC.

The CDR3 coding sequence is TGTGCCAGCAGCTCACAGTCGGGACTAGCCTACAATGAGCAGTTCTTC. This codes for CASSSQSGLAYNEQFF. The rearrangement links TRBV9 to TRBJ2-1, with TRBD2 matching 8 bases. Germline V gene data show CDR1 as SGDLS and CDR2 as YYNGEE. With 4 bases clipped from V and 2 bases from J, the junction kept 8 bases outside the gene matches. This CDR3 is built from 16 residues.

This clonotype was observed many times. The chain recombines TRBV12-3 or TRBV12-4 with TRBJ2-7; no clear D gene. V was clipped by 5 bases and J by 3 bases, with 8 bases between them. The CDR3 is 12 amino acids. CDR3 coding DNA: TGTGCCAGCAGTCCCGACAACTACGAGCAGTACGTC. Protein sequence: CASSPDNYEQYV.

V gene TRBV12-3 or TRBV12-4 combines with J gene TRBJ2-2; 9 bases agree with TRBD1. V dropped 5 bases and J dropped 7; count of bases not matched to a gene: 8. The CDR3 extends over 15 amino acids. CDR3 DNA sequence: TGTGCCAGCAGTGGCCACAGGGGGCGGGTCGGGGAGCTGTTTTTT. Translating gives CASSGHRGRVGELFF.